Sequencing of this T cell receptor (beta chain) was carried out in a study of cytomegalovirus exposure and HLA in healthy donors. Overall study context: Prior work identified some 120 million unique TCR beta sequences in 190 million or so T cells.

Whole-study findings and limits: Later analysis identified 16,000 or so TCR beta sequences associated with HLA alleles, using a false discovery rate threshold of 0.05. In an earlier analysis, productive rearrangement rates for most beta V segments clustered near 87% or 30%. Later findings reportedly placed an Asian-associated ancestry cluster below the approximately 670-donor mean for N-insertions.

PCR used 60 Vbeta primers and 13 Jbeta primers. TCRdb's copy holds only in-frame clones and misses some; the assay was immunoSEQ multiplex PCR. The sample yields roughly 170,000 clones, roughly four fifths seen once. This clone was seen a handful of times. The target antigen is unknown. The CDR3 is 15 amino acids. CDR1 is MNHNY, CDR2 SVGAGI, per germline (reference sequence). V was clipped by 2 bases and J by 4 bases, with 15 bases between them. The rearrangement uses TRBV6-6 and TRBJ2-7; TRBD1 might be the D (5 bases). Source material: PBMCs. The TCR comes from a man aged 45-65 years in good health and CMV-seronegative. CDR3 sequence: CASSYDGRTQYEQYF. Written as DNA, the CDR3 is TGTGCCAGCAGTTACGACGGCAGGACACAGTACGAGCAGTACTTC.